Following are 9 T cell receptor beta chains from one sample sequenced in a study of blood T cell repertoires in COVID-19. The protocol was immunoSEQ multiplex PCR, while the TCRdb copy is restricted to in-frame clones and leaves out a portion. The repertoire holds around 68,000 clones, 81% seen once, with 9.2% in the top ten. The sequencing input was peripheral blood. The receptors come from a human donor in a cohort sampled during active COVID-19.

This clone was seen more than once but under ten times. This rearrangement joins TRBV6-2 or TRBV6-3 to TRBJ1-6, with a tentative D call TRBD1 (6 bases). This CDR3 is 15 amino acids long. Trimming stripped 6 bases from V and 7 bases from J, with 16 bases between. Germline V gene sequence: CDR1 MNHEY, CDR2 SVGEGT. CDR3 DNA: TGTGCCAGCAGCCCCATTGGACAGAGGAATTCACCCCTCCACTTT. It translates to CASSPIGQRNSPLHF.

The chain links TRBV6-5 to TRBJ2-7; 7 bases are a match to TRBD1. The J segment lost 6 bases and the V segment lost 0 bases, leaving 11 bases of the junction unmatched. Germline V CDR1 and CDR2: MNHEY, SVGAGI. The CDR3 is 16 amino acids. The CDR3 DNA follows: TGTGCCAGCAGTTACTCTCCCTGGACAGGCCTCGGCGAGCAGTACTTC. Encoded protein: CASSYSPWTGLGEQYF.

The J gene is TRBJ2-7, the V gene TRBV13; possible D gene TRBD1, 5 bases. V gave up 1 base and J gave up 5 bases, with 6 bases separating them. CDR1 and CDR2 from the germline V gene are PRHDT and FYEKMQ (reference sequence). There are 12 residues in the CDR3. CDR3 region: CASSLVGDEQYF. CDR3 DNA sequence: TGTGCCAGCAGCTTAGTAGGGGACGAGCAGTACTTC. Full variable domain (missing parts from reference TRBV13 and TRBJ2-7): AAGVIQSPRHLIKEKRETATLKCYPIPRHDTVYWYQQGPGQDPQFLISFYEKMQSDKGSIPDRFSAQQFSDYHSELNMSSLELGDSALYFCASSLVGDEQYFGPGTRLTVT.

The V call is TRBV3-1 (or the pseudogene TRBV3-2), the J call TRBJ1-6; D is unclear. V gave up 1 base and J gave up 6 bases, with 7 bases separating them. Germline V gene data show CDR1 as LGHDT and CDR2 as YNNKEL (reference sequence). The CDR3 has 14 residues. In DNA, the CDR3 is TGTGCCAGCAGCCAAGCCAGGATTAATTCACCCCTCCACTTT. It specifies CASSQARINSPLHF.

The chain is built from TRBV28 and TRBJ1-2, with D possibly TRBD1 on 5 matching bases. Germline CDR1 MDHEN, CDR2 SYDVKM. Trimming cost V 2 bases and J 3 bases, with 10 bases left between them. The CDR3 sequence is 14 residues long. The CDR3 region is CASSLAGGDYGYTF. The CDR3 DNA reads TGTGCCAGCAGTTTAGCCGGGGGTGACTATGGCTACACCTTC.

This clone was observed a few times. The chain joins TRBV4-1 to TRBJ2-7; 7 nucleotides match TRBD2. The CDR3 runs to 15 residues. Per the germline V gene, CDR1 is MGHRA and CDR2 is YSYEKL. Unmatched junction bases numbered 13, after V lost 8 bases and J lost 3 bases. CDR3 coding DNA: TGCGCCAGCTCCTACCGGGCGGGAGCGGACTACGAGCAGTACTTC. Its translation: CASSYRAGADYEQYF.

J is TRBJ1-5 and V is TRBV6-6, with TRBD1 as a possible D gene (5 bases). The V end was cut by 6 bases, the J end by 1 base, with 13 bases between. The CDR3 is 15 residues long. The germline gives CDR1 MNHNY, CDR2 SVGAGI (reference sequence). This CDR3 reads CASRRGELSNQPQHF. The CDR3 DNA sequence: TGTGCCAGCAGAAGGGGTGAATTAAGCAATCAGCCCCAGCATTTT.

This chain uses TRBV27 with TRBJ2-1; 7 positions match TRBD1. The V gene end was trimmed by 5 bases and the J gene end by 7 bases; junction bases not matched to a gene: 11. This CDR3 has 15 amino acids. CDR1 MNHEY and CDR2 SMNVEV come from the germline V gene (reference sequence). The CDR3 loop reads CASSTNRGKGNEQFF. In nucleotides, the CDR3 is TGTGCCAGCAGTACAAACAGGGGAAAGGGAAATGAGCAGTTCTTC.

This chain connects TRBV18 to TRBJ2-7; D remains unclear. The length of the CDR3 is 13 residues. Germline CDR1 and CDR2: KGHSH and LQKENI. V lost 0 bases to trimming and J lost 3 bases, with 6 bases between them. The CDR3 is CASSPPAVYEQYF. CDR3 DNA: TGTGCCAGCTCACCACCCGCAGTCTACGAGCAGTACTTC.